These 7 T cell receptor beta chains originate from one sample sequenced in a study of beta chain features in type 1 diabetes. Study outcomes and limitations: The study found moderately but significantly shorter TCRB CDR3s in all four CD4+ subsets of Type 1 diabetes patients.

Which antigens these TCRs recognize remains unknown. The isolated RNA, all of it, was reverse transcribed, so expressed TCRB transcripts were what got sequenced. The protocol was immunoSEQ multiplex PCR, while the TCRdb copy is restricted to in-frame clones and leaves out a portion. The sample yields more than 300,000 clones, about a tenth seen once. Sequencing used central memory CD4+ T cells from blood. These TCRs come from a man aged 25-40 years with type 1 diabetes.

A few counts support this clone. This sequence joins TRBV7-2 and TRBJ1-6, with 7 bases identical to TRBD1. V shed 4 bases, J shed 6 bases, and the junction held 6 bases outside the gene matches. The CDR3 has 15 residues. Germline-derived CDR1 and CDR2 are SGHTA and FQGNSA. The CDR3 spells CASSSGTAPNSPLHF. The CDR3 DNA is TGTGCCAGCAGCTCCGGGACAGCGCCTAATTCACCCCTCCACTTT. Full variable domain (outside the CDR3, taken from reference TRBV7-2 and TRBJ1-6): GAGVSQSPSNKVTEKGKDVELRCDPISGHTALYWYRQSLGQGLEFLIYFQGNSAPDKSGLPSDRFSAERTGGSVSTLTIQRTQQEDSAVYLCASSSGTAPNSPLHFGNGTRLTVT.

In its sample, this clone was seen a few times. This chain uses TRBV10-3 with TRBJ2-2; 8 positions match TRBD2. The CDR3 is 17 amino acids. Germline loops: CDR1 ENHRY, CDR2 SYGVKD. J lost 8 bases, V lost 3 bases, and 14 bases had no gene match. The CDR3 region has the DNA TGTGCCATCAGTGACCCCGGGGGGGTACCGGGAGGTGGGGAGCTGTTTTTT. This sequence encodes CAISDPGGVPGGGELFF.

J is TRBJ2-7 and V is TRBV13, with TRBD2 identical over 8 bases. V lost 2 bases to trimming and J lost 0 bases; unmatched junction nucleotides: 3. This CDR3 is built from 15 residues. Germline V gene lookup returns CDR1 PRHDT and CDR2 FYEKMQ (reference sequence). CDR3 in amino acids: CASSLRRGASYEQYF. CDR3 sequence (DNA): TGTGCCAGCAGCTTAAGGCGGGGGGCCTCCTACGAGCAGTACTTC.

The gene calls are TRBV5-4 and TRBJ1-4; D is unclear. The CDR3 runs to 14 residues. Trimming took 3 bases from V and 0 from J, leaving 6 bases between them. Germline CDR1 SGHNT, CDR2 YYREEE (reference sequence). CDR3 sequence reads: CASSWGATNEKLFF. CDR3 DNA sequence: TGTGCCAGCAGCTGGGGTGCAACTAATGAAAAACTGTTTTTT.

Points on this clone: The same CDR3 is also encoded by other DNA sequences in this sample. The rearrangement joins TRBV7-2 to TRBJ1-1; 9 bases fit TRBD1. Germline CDR1 reads SGHTA; CDR2 reads FQGNSA. The trim removed 4 bases at V and 1 base at J, leaving 1 base unmatched. The CDR3 extends over 14 amino acids. The CDR3 protein is CASSSGQGNTEAFF. CDR3 nucleotides: TGTGCCAGCAGCTCGGGACAGGGGAACACTGAAGCTTTCTTT.

This clone was seen only a few times. V gene TRBV30 combines with J gene TRBJ1-3; D ambiguous. V was cut by 2 bases and J by 0 bases, with 8 bases left in between. CDR1 is GTSNPN and CDR2 is SVGIG in the germline V gene (reference sequence). This CDR3 region has 14 residues. The CDR3 is CAWSSGNSGNTIYF. The CDR3 DNA follows: TGTGCCTGGAGTAGCGGTAACTCTGGAAACACCATATATTTT. Drawing the rest from reference TRBV30 and TRBJ1-3, the complete variable domain is SQTIHQWPATLVQPVGSPLSLECTVEGTSNPNLYWYRQAAGRGLQLLFYSVGIGQISSEVPQNLSASRPQDRQFILSSKKLLLSDSGFYLCAWSSGNSGNTIYFGEGSWLTVV.

There are a few counts of this clone. The rearrangement links TRBV7-9 to TRBJ2-7; 7 bases fit TRBD2. Unmatched junction bases numbered 7, after V lost 2 bases and J lost 3 bases. Germline V gene lookup returns CDR1 SEHNR and CDR2 FQNEAQ (reference sequence). The CDR3 has 15 amino acids. This CDR3 is CASSLRAGDLYEQYF. The CDR3 DNA sequence: TGTGCCAGCAGCTTAAGGGCGGGGGATCTCTACGAGCAGTACTTC.